This entry describes one T cell receptor (beta chain). Generated by immunoSEQ multiplex PCR, the TCRdb table keeps only in-frame clones and is missing some. The sample has 400,000 to 450,000 clones; 80% to 95% are singletons. The sample's treatment: roughly 19 received Ad26.COV2.S at low or high dose, single or two shots; about 5 received placebo; per-sample allocation not given. Material that was analyzed had been drawn on day 63 after the first vaccine or placebo injection. The data were taken from a study of Ad26.COV2.S vaccination and SARS-CoV-2 variants. The CDR3 extends over 12 amino acids. V was trimmed by 5 bases and J by 5 bases, leaving 9 bases between them. Germline V CDR1 and CDR2: SGHTA, FQGNSA.

The source material was peripheral blood, sampled in a trial of Ad26.COV2.S vaccine versus placebo. The sequence derives from a person between 18 and 65 years old who received the Ad26.COV2.S COVID-19 vaccine or a placebo. The rearrangement joins TRBV7-2 to TRBJ2-5; no reliable D call. For the CDR3, the DNA is TGTGCCAGCAGCCCGCAAAGGGAGACCCAGTACTTC. Translating gives CASSPQRETQYF.